Each of the 7 T cell receptor beta chains below was sequenced from the same sample in a study of cytomegalovirus exposure and HLA in healthy donors. 13 Jbeta primers and 60 Vbeta primers were used for the PCR. The table came from immunoSEQ multiplex PCR; TCRdb's copy has only in-frame clones and leaves some out. Among about 110,000 clones, almost 75% were seen once, and the ten largest hold 8.4%. The sequenced sample was PBMCs. The receptors originated from a man aged 35-49 years in good health and CMV-seronegative.

This clone was seen more than once but under ten times. The rearrangement links TRBV4-1 to TRBJ1-5, with 7 bases identical to TRBD1. CDR1 and CDR2 from the germline V gene are MGHRA and YSYEKL. Trimming removed 0 bases from V and 1 base from J; junction bases left unmatched: 15. This CDR3 region has 20 residues. CDR3 amino acids: CASSQDGTVSSYVSNQPQHF. CDR3 coding DNA: TGCGCCAGCAGCCAAGATGGGACAGTCTCCTCTTATGTAAGCAATCAGCCCCAGCATTTT.

The chain carries TRBV5-8 and TRBJ1-1; TRBD1 is a possible D gene (6 bases). Trimming removed 0 bases at V and 5 bases at J, with 17 bases between. CDR1 SGHTS and CDR2 YDEGEE come from the germline V gene. This CDR3 is built from 16 residues. In nucleotides, the CDR3 is TGTGCCAGCAGCTTGGGTTATAACAGGGTTCGTACTGAAGCTTTCTTT. It encodes CASSLGYNRVRTEAFF.

This chain connects TRBV7-9 to TRBJ1-4, with D tentatively TRBD1 (5 bases). Per the germline V gene, CDR1 is SEHNR and CDR2 is FQNEAQ (reference sequence). Trimming pared 6 bases from V and 7 bases from J, leaving 9 bases between. CDR3 length: 12 residues. CDR3 in DNA: TGTGCCAGCAGACAGGAAGGTGAAAAACTGTTTTTT. This codes for CASRQEGEKLFF.

The chain recombines TRBV7-9 with TRBJ1-4; TRBD1 matches at 7 bases. The CDR3 is 16 amino acids. The germline CDR1 and CDR2 sequences are SEHNR and FQNEAQ (reference sequence). V was pared by 5 bases and J by 7 bases, with 13 bases of the junction left unmatched. The chain's CDR3 is CASSLNRQGIFEKLFF. CDR3 coding DNA: TGTGCCAGCAGCCTCAACCGACAGGGAATTTTTGAAAAACTGTTTTTT.

This clone was found once. The CDR3 coding sequence is TGTGCCAGCAGTGAACTTGGACAGAGGAACACTGAAGCTTTCTTT. Protein: CASSELGQRNTEAFF. The chain links TRBV25-1 to TRBJ1-1; maybe TRBD1 (6 bases). This CDR3 comprises 15 residues. Between the trimmed V and J ends, which lost 2 bases and 1 base, there was a span of 11 bases. Germline V gives CDR1 MGHDK, CDR2 SYGVNS.

The chain couples TRBV10-3 to TRBJ2-3, with 10 nucleotides matching TRBD1. After removal of 7 bases from V and 6 bases from J, the junction contained 4 bases not matched to a gene. Germline CDR1 reads ENHRY; CDR2 reads SYGVKD. This CDR3 is 13 amino acids long. The CDR3 sequence is CAIKGTGVDTQYF. Here the CDR3 DNA reads TGTGCCATCAAGGGGACAGGGGTGGATACGCAGTATTTT.

The chain uses TRBV27 and TRBJ2-1; D may be TRBD2 (6 bases). V lost 4 bases and J lost 0, with 10 bases in between. Germline CDR1 reads MNHEY; CDR2 reads SMNVEV (reference sequence). This CDR3 is built from 15 residues. The CDR3 sequence: CASSSDGSSYNEQFF. The CDR3, as DNA: TGTGCCAGCAGTTCGGACGGGAGCTCCTACAATGAGCAGTTCTTC.